A single sample is the source of the 24 T cell receptor beta chains below, sequenced in a study of shared clonotypes between healthy human individuals. CD45RO negativity and positive selection for CCR7 defined naive CD8 cells, a population that excluded terminally differentiated effector memory CD45RA+ cells. The method was immunoSEQ multiplex PCR; TCRdb's version includes in-frame clones alone and lacks a portion of them. The sample lists around 2,000,000 clones; less than 95% were seen once. Source material: naive CD8+ T cells sorted from blood. Source of these receptors: a man aged 18 to 35 in good health.

The rearrangement links TRBV6-5 to TRBJ1-2, with D unresolved. Looked up from germline, CDR1 is MNHEY and CDR2 is SVGAGI. This CDR3 spans 14 amino acids. V lost 6 bases to trimming and J lost 6 bases, with 17 bases between them. The CDR3 loop is CASSLLPGDDGYTF. DNA of the CDR3: TGTGCCAGCAGCCTTCTGCCAGGAGACGATGGCTACACCTTC.

Remarks on this clone: Just one base apart from a much larger clone, this may be a read error. Additional DNA sequences in this sample encode the identical CDR3. This chain connects TRBV7-9 to TRBJ2-5; tentative D call: TRBD1 (5 bases). CDR1 is SEHNR and CDR2 is FQNEAQ in the germline V gene (reference sequence). This CDR3 spans 11 amino acids. With 6 bases removed from V and 5 bases from J, the gap between germline ends came to 7 bases. DNA for the CDR3: TGTGCCAGCAGTTCAGGGGAGACCCAGTACTTC. Protein product: CASSSGETQYF.

The V call is TRBV10-1, the J call TRBJ2-1, with 11 bases aligning to TRBD2. This CDR3 is built from 14 residues. V gave up 5 bases and J gave up 9 bases; unmatched junction bases: 6. CDR1 is WNHNN, CDR2 SYGVQD, per germline (reference sequence). The CDR3 protein is CASSIAGGYGEQFF. Written as DNA, the CDR3 is TGCGCCAGCAGTATAGCGGGAGGGTACGGTGAGCAGTTCTTC.

This clone was counted at least ten times. This chain uses TRBV30 with TRBJ2-5, with 10 bases aligning to TRBD2. This CDR3 region has 17 residues. V was clipped by 0 bases and J by 0 bases; unmatched bases: 7. CDR1 GTSNPN and CDR2 SVGIG come from the germline V gene (reference sequence). In DNA form, the CDR3 reads TGTGCCTGGAGTGTACGTCGGACTAGCGGTTACCAAGAGACCCAGTACTTC. Amino acid sequence: CAWSVRRTSGYQETQYF.

This clone was counted once. The rearrangement links TRBV27 to TRBJ2-7; 7 positions agree with TRBD2. V lost 5 bases to trimming and J lost 5 bases; unmatched junction nucleotides: 15. This CDR3 has 16 residues. Per germline, CDR1 MNHEY and CDR2 SMNVEV (reference sequence). In nucleotides, the CDR3 is TGTGCCAGCAGTCCCTCGGGCGGGAGTTTGTCCCACGAGCAGTACTTC. This translates into CASSPSGGSLSHEQYF.

The genes are TRBV2 and TRBJ1-3; weak D call: TRBD1 (6 bases). This CDR3 region has 15 residues. The V end lost 6 bases, the J end lost 4 bases, and 16 bases lay between the germline ends. Per the germline V gene, CDR1 is SNHLY and CDR2 is FYNNEI. Here the CDR3 reads CASREPGAGGNTIYF. As DNA, the CDR3 is TGTGCCAGCAGAGAACCAGGGGCTGGGGGAAACACCATATATTTT.

The V call is TRBV19, the J call TRBJ1-1, with 9 bases lining up with TRBD1. Per the germline V gene, CDR1 is LNHDA and CDR2 is SQIVND (reference sequence). V shed 7 bases, J shed 5 bases, and the junction held 8 bases outside the gene matches. The CDR3 totals 14 residues. As DNA, the CDR3 is TGTGCCAGTACCCCGACAGGGGGGGGGACTGAAGCTTTCTTT. Protein product: CASTPTGGGTEAFF.

The V call is TRBV28, the J call TRBJ2-1; D unresolved. The CDR3 sequence is 11 residues long. V lost 8 bases and J lost 4, with 6 bases in between. CDR1 is MDHEN and CDR2 is SYDVKM in the germline V gene. This CDR3 reads CASEVYNEQFF. CDR3 bases: TGTGCCAGCGAAGTTTACAATGAGCAGTTCTTC.

The V and J genes are TRBV7-9 and TRBJ1-1, with 7 positions matching TRBD1. V gave up 4 bases and J gave up 4 bases; unmatched junction bases: 6. CDR1 and CDR2 (germline): SEHNR, FQNEAQ (reference sequence). This CDR3 is built from 14 residues. The CDR3 DNA reads as TGTGCCAGCAGCTCGACAGGGAAGGGCACTGAAGCTTTCTTT. Its protein is CASSSTGKGTEAFF.

The rearrangement links TRBV5-6 to TRBJ2-1, with 10 bases fitting TRBD2. The CDR3 totals 14 residues. J lost 7 bases, V lost 4 bases, and 5 bases had no gene match. The germline gives CDR1 SGHDT, CDR2 YYEEEE. The CDR3 protein is CASSGGLALNEQFF. The CDR3 DNA sequence: TGTGCCAGCAGCGGGGGACTAGCGTTAAATGAGCAGTTCTTC.

This chain joins TRBV27 and TRBJ2-7; 10 nucleotides agree with TRBD2. The germline gives CDR1 MNHEY, CDR2 SMNVEV (reference sequence). Trimming removed 5 bases from V and 2 bases from J; junction bases left unmatched: 6. There are 15 residues in the CDR3. The CDR3 loop reads CASSPSSGGPYEQYF. The CDR3 DNA is TGTGCCAGCAGTCCGTCTAGCGGGGGCCCCTACGAGCAGTACTTC.

The sample holds one count of this clone. The V gene is TRBV5-8, the J gene TRBJ2-7; possible D gene TRBD1, 7 bases. The CDR3 has 14 residues. V was pared by 3 bases and J by 3 bases, with 13 bases between. Per the germline V gene, CDR1 is SGHTS and CDR2 is YDEGEE. CDR3 DNA sequence: TGTGCCAGCAGCTACCAGGGGGGAATCTACGAGCAGTACTTC. The encoded protein is CASSYQGGIYEQYF. The full variable domain, completed using reference TRBV5-8 and TRBJ2-7, is EAGVTQSPTHLIKTRGQQATLRCSPISGHTSVYWYQQALGLGLQFLLWYDEGEERNRGNFPPRFSGRQFPNYSSELNVNALELEDSALYLCASSYQGGIYEQYFGPGTRLTVT.

The chain links TRBV9 to TRBJ2-7; a weak D match, TRBD2 (6 bases). Germline V gives CDR1 SGDLS, CDR2 YYNGEE. This CDR3 contains 14 residues. The V gene lost 0 bases and the J gene lost 4 bases, with 11 bases spanning the gap. CDR3 nucleotides: TGTGCCAGCAGCGTAGATGGGGCGGGATACGAGCAGTACTTC. Translation: CASSVDGAGYEQYF.

This sequence joins TRBV5-1 and TRBJ2-2, with D perhaps matching TRBD1 (6 bases). From germline, CDR1 is SGHRS and CDR2 YFSETQ. V lost 4 bases to trimming and J lost 6 bases, with 19 bases between them. The CDR3 is 16 residues long. CDR3 loop: CASSRRQARFSGELFF. CDR3 coding DNA: TGCGCCAGCAGCCGGCGACAGGCCCGGTTCTCCGGGGAGCTGTTTTTT.

The chain recombines TRBV10-3 with TRBJ1-5; TRBD1 agrees at 7 bases. CDR3 size: 14 residues. Unmatched junction bases numbered 3, after V lost 3 bases and J lost 4 bases. Germline V gene lookup returns CDR1 ENHRY and CDR2 SYGVKD. CDR3 coding DNA: TGTGCCATCAGTGAAGGGACAGCGAATCAGCCCCAGCATTTT. Amino acid sequence: CAISEGTANQPQHF.

The gene calls are TRBV5-6 and TRBJ1-2, with D possibly TRBD1 on 6 matching bases. Between the trimmed V and J ends, which lost 2 bases and 5 bases, there was a span of 28 bases. CDR3 length equals 19 residues. Germline V gene sequence: CDR1 SGHDT, CDR2 YYEEEE. CDR3 sequence: CASSFWTPGGGGIKYGYTF. The CDR3 bases are TGTGCCAGCAGCTTCTGGACCCCCGGAGGGGGTGGGATAAAGTATGGCTACACCTTC.

This clone was seen a few times. The rearrangement uses TRBV15 and TRBJ2-3; possible D gene TRBD2, 5 bases. V was cut by 5 bases and J by 2 bases, with 17 bases left in between. The CDR3 covers 16 residues. In germline, CDR1 is LNHNV, CDR2 YYDKDF (reference sequence). CDR3: CATSRPDSDFTDTQYF. The CDR3 DNA is TGTGCCACCAGCCGACCGGACTCGGACTTCACAGATACGCAGTATTTT. Full variable domain (outside the CDR3, taken from reference TRBV15 and TRBJ2-3): DAMVIQNPRYQVTQFGKPVTLSCSQTLNHNVMYWYQQKSSQAPKLLFHYYDKDFNNEADTPDNFQSRRPNTSFCFLDIRSPGLGDTAMYLCATSRPDSDFTDTQYFGPGTRLTVL.

This chain links TRBV19 with TRBJ1-5, with a tentative D call TRBD1 (5 bases). V dropped 6 bases and J dropped 0 bases, with 18 bases sitting between them. The CDR3 contains 17 residues. Germline V gene data show CDR1 as LNHDA and CDR2 as SQIVND (reference sequence). CDR3 in DNA: TGTGCCAGTAGCACCCCGGACATTCTGCATAGCAATCAGCCCCAGCATTTT. Translating gives CASSTPDILHSNQPQHF.

The gene calls are TRBV18 and TRBJ1-2, with 7 bases that match TRBD1. There are 15 residues in the CDR3. Germline V gives CDR1 KGHSH, CDR2 LQKENI. V was pared by 0 bases and J by 7 bases, with 8 bases of the junction left unmatched. The CDR3 loop reads CASSPPEQGFLGYTF. CDR3 DNA: TGTGCCAGCTCACCACCAGAACAGGGGTTCCTTGGCTACACCTTC.

This sequence joins TRBV19 and TRBJ2-7; perhaps TRBD1 as D (5 bases). This CDR3 has 13 amino acids. The ends were cut back, 4 bases at V and 2 bases at J, with 9 bases in the middle. In germline, CDR1 is LNHDA, CDR2 SQIVND (reference sequence). The CDR3 loop reads CASSTRQTYEQYF. In nucleotides, the CDR3 is TGTGCCAGTAGTACTCGACAGACCTACGAGCAGTACTTC.

The gene calls are TRBV5-6 and TRBJ2-1; the D gene is possibly TRBD2 (6 bases). CDR3 length: 17 amino acids. Trimming stripped 0 bases from V and 0 bases from J, with 13 bases between. Germline CDR1 reads SGHDT; CDR2 reads YYEEEE. The chain's CDR3 is CASSLGGEPSSYNEQFF. In DNA, the CDR3 is TGTGCCAGCAGCTTGGGGGGGGAGCCCAGCTCCTACAATGAGCAGTTCTTC.

The chain combines TRBV25-1 with TRBJ1-2; 8 bases agree with TRBD1. Germline-derived CDR1 and CDR2 are MGHDK and SYGVNS. This CDR3 has 15 amino acids. The junction had 1 base not matched to a gene; V was cut back by 0 bases and J by 1 base. The CDR3 DNA follows: TGTGCCAGCAGTGAATATACAGGGGGTAACTATGGCTACACCTTC. Translating it yields CASSEYTGGNYGYTF.

The chain uses TRBV2 and TRBJ2-1; D is unresolved. The V end was cut by 2 bases, the J end by 0 bases, with 8 bases between. There are 15 residues in the CDR3. Germline CDR1 and CDR2: SNHLY and FYNNEI. The CDR3 here is CASSEFFNSYNEQFF. The CDR3 DNA follows: TGTGCCAGCAGTGAATTTTTCAACTCCTACAATGAGCAGTTCTTC.

The chain joins TRBV30 to TRBJ2-3, with D perhaps assigned TRBD1 or TRBD2 (6 bases each). V lost 0 bases to trimming and J lost 6 bases, with 16 bases between them. Germline V CDR1 and CDR2: GTSNPN, SVGIG (reference sequence). There are 15 residues in the CDR3. The CDR3 is CAWSVWMGGRDTQYF. The CDR3 DNA follows: TGTGCCTGGAGTGTATGGATGGGGGGCCGGGATACGCAGTATTTT.